This is a list of T cell receptor beta chains from one sample in a study of T cell repertoires in cytomegalovirus infection. No antigens are known for them. A single record per CDR3 protein comes from TCRdb applying MiXCR to the reads. The table records about 310,000 distinct CDR3 sequences, about 25% of them present only once. The sequenced sample was cultured PBMCs, obtained from culture after CMV antigen stimulation. The origin of the receptors is a human donor in good health (CMV status not recorded). Some clones in this sample may be carry-over from other donors' samples. Each CDR3 is given with its conserved first and last residue. Each record gives: D gene, V gene, CDR3 length, clone size, J gene, CDR3 DNA, CDR3 protein. A D gene is named only where the DNA matches it firmly. Part of the rows lack a size; the others show once, few, many or a class for expanded clones.

NA	TRBV28	14	many	TRBJ1-2	TGTGCCAGCAGCGTGGGGGGCCCGGACTATGGCTACACCTTC	CASSVGGPDYGYTF
NA	TRBV15	16	few	TRBJ2-3	TGTGCCACCAGAGACTCCCGGGAGCCCCGGACAGATACGCAGTATTTT	CATRDSREPRTDTQYF
TRBD2	TRBV7-8	16	many	TRBJ2-1	TGTGCCAGCAGCTTAGAGGGGACTAGCGCCTACAATGAGCAGTTCTTC	CASSLEGTSAYNEQFF
TRBD2	TRBV29-1	17	many	TRBJ2-1	TGCAGCGTTGAAAAGGGAGCTAGCGGCGTAAACTTCAATGAGCAGTTCTTC	CSVEKGASGVNFNEQFF
TRBD1	TRBV5-5	15	NA	TRBJ1-4	TGTGCCAGCAGCTTGGGGACAGGAAAAAATGAAAAACTGTTTTTT	CASSLGTGKNEKLFF
NA	TRBV7-2	16	NA	TRBJ2-3	TGTGCCAGCAGCTTAATCCCCAGGGTTATTAGAGATACGCAGTATTTT	CASSLIPRVIRDTQYF
TRBD1	TRBV6-6	15	NA	TRBJ1-2	TGTGCCAGCAGTTCGGGACAGGGGGTTCACTATGGCTACACCTTC	CASSSGQGVHYGYTF
TRBD2	TRBV6-2/TRBV6-3	16	NA	TRBJ2-5	TGTGCAACAAGCAGGTCCGGACTAGCGGGAGTGGAGACCCAGTACTTC	CATSRSGLAGVETQYF
TRBD1	TRBV7-3	16	NA	TRBJ2-3	TGTGCCAGCAGCGTAGGACAGGGGCCGATCACAGATACGCAGTATTTT	CASSVGQGPITDTQYF
NA	TRBV5-8	17	few	TRBJ2-5	TGTGCCAGCAGCTGGGAGGGGTGGACAGGGAACCAAGAGACCCAGTACTTC	CASSWEGWTGNQETQYF
TRBD1	TRBV11-2	16	NA	TRBJ2-1	TGTGCCAGCAACCACGTGGGGGACAGGGATTACAATGAGCAGTTCTTC	CASNHVGDRDYNEQFF
NA	TRBV15	14	NA	TRBJ1-5	TGTGCCACCAGCCCAGATCGCGGGGCGCAGCCCCAGCATTTT	CATSPDRGAQPQHF
TRBD2	TRBV6-2/TRBV6-3	15	few	TRBJ2-7	TGTGCCAGCTATGGTAGCGGGAAGGGGCCCTACGAGCAGTACTTC	CASYGSGKGPYEQYF
NA	TRBV29-1	12	few	TRBJ2-1	TGCAGCGTTGCCCCACAGGGCAATGAGCAGTTCTTC	CSVAPQGNEQFF
TRBD2	TRBV20-1	18	NA	TRBJ2-1	TGCAGTGCTAAGCAGCCGGGACTAGCGGGAGTGTTCTACAATGAGCAGTTCTTC	CSAKQPGLAGVFYNEQFF
NA	TRBV7-2	12	NA	TRBJ2-3	TGTGCCAGCAGCCAGTTAGCAGATACGCAGTATTTT	CASSQLADTQYF
NA	TRBV7-6	11	NA	TRBJ1-1	TGTGCCAGCAGCTTAGTCCGTGAAGCTTTCTTT	CASSLVREAFF
TRBD1	TRBV20-1	15	many	TRBJ2-5	TGCAGTGCTAGGGGTATCACAGGGGAGTCAGAGACCCAGTACTTC	CSARGITGESETQYF
NA	TRBV30	16	few	TRBJ1-6	TGTGCCTGGATGGACACCCGGAGCTCCTATAATTCACCCCTCCACTTT	CAWMDTRSSYNSPLHF
NA	TRBV5-1	16	NA	TRBJ2-1	TGCGCCAGCAGGAGGGGGGCGGCCACCTCCTACAATGAGCAGTTCTTC	CASRRGAATSYNEQFF
NA	TRBV7-2	13	few	TRBJ1-3	TGTGCCAGTGGGGTGGAATCTGGAAACACCATATATTTT	CASGVESGNTIYF
TRBD2	TRBV6-4	15	NA	TRBJ2-1	TGTGCCAGCAGATTACTAGCGGGAGAAAGTAATGAGCAGTTCTTC	CASRLLAGESNEQFF
TRBD1	TRBV29-1	13	NA	TRBJ2-5	TGCAGCGAGCACCGACAGGGGCAAGAGACCCAGTACTTC	CSEHRQGQETQYF
TRBD2	TRBV5-1	15	NA	TRBJ2-7	TGCGCCAGCAGCTTGGCGAGCGGGAGGGTCGAGGAGCAGTACTTC	CASSLASGRVEEQYF
TRBD1	TRBV11-2	15	NA	TRBJ2-3	TGTGCCAGCAGCGTCAGGGGACAGGGGGGCAATACGCAGTATTTT	CASSVRGQGGNTQYF
TRBD2	TRBV20-1	16	NA	TRBJ2-5	TGCAGTGCTAAGGAGCTCCAGACTAGCGGCCGCGGGACCCAGTACTTC	CSAKELQTSGRGTQYF
TRBD2	TRBV7-2	15	many	TRBJ2-7	TGTGCCAGCAGCTTAGAAGCGGGAGACTCCTACGAGCAGTACTTC	CASSLEAGDSYEQYF
NA	TRBV6-5	13	NA	TRBJ1-2	TGTGCCAGCAGTTACAGGGCTAACTATGGCTACACCTTC	CASSYRANYGYTF
NA	TRBV7-2	13	many	TRBJ2-7	TGTGCCAGCAGCTTAGTTTTTAGGGACGAGCAGTACTTC	CASSLVFRDEQYF
TRBD2	TRBV4-1	16	NA	TRBJ2-2	TGCGCCAGCAGCCAAGGAGTAGCGGGCTTCGCCGGGGAGCTGTTTTTT	CASSQGVAGFAGELFF
NA	TRBV7-2	15	many	TRBJ2-5	TGTGCCAGCAGCTTAGTGTGGGCCGGGGGAGAGACCCAGTACTTC	CASSLVWAGGETQYF
TRBD1	TRBV4-1	14	few	TRBJ2-4	TGCGCCAGCAGCCCAGGACAGGAGATAAACATTCAGTACTTC	CASSPGQEINIQYF
TRBD2	TRBV7-2	15	many	TRBJ2-1	TGTGCCAGCAGCTTAAGCGGGGAAGCCTACAATGAGCAGTTCTTC	CASSLSGEAYNEQFF
TRBD2	TRBV7-2	15	many	TRBJ2-7	TGTGCCAGCAGCCCCGGGACTAGCGGGTCCTACGAGCAGTACTTC	CASSPGTSGSYEQYF
TRBD2	TRBV6-8	17	NA	TRBJ2-1	TGTGCCAGCAGTTACCGGGGGCTAGCGGGGTCCTACAATGAGCAGTTCTTC	CASSYRGLAGSYNEQFF
TRBD2	TRBV7-4	16	NA	TRBJ2-1	TGTGCCAGCACATCTGGCGGGAGGGCCCCCTACAATGAGCAGTTCTTC	CASTSGGRAPYNEQFF
TRBD2	TRBV12-5	18	few	TRBJ2-1	TGTGCTAGTGGTTTGGTACTAGCGGGAGCCCCGAACTACAATGAGCAGTTCTTC	CASGLVLAGAPNYNEQFF
TRBD2	TRBV9	15	NA	TRBJ2-5	TGTGCCAGCAGCCCGGGACTAGCGGGATTAGGGGCCCAGTACTTC	CASSPGLAGLGAQYF
NA	TRBV7-2	13	few	TRBJ2-2	TGTGCCAGCGGTCCAAGGTCGGCCGGGGAGCTGTTTTTT	CASGPRSAGELFF
TRBD2	TRBV7-3	15	many	TRBJ2-7	TGTGCCAGCAGCGAGACGGGACTAGCGGGCTACGAGCAGTACTTC	CASSETGLAGYEQYF